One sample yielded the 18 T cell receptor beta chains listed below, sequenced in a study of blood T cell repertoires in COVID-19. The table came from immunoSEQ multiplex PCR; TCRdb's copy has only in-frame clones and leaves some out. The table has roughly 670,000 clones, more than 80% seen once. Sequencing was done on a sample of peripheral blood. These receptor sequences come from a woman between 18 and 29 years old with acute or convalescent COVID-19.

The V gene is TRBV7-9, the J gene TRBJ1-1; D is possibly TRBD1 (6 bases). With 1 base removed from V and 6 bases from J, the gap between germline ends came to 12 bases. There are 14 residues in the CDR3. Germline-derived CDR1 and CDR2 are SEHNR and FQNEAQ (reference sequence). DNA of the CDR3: TGTGCCAGCAGCTTAGACGTCAGGGGCTCTGAAGCTTTCTTT. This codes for CASSLDVRGSEAFF.

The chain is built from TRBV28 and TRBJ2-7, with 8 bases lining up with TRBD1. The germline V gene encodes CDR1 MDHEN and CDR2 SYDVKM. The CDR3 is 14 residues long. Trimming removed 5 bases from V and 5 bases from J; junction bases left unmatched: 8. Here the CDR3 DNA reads TGTGCCAGCAGTCCGACAGGGGAAGTTCACGAGCAGTACTTC. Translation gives CASSPTGEVHEQYF.

The CDR3 nucleotides read TGTGCCAGCAGCTTGCTTCCGGGACTAGCGGGGGCGGAGACCCAGTACTTC. Residues: CASSLLPGLAGAETQYF. The V call is TRBV5-6, the J call TRBJ2-5; 14 nucleotides line up with TRBD2. In germline, CDR1 is SGHDT, CDR2 YYEEEE. CDR3 length equals 17 residues. The V gene end was trimmed by 1 base and the J gene end by 5 bases; junction bases not matched to a gene: 7.

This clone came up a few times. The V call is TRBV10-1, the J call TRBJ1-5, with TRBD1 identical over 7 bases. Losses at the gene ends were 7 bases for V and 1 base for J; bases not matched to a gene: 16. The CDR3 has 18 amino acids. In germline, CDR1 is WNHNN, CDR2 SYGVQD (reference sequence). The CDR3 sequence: CASKRRITGEGSNQPQHF. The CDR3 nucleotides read TGCGCCAGCAAACGAAGAATAACAGGGGAAGGGAGCAATCAGCCCCAGCATTTT.

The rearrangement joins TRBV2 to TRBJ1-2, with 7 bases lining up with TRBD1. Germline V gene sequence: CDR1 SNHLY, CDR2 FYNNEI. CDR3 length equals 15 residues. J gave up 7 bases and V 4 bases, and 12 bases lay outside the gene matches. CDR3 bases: TGTGCCAGCAGTGTGAGGGGGCGCGGGGATTTTGGCTACACCTTC. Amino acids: CASSVRGRGDFGYTF.

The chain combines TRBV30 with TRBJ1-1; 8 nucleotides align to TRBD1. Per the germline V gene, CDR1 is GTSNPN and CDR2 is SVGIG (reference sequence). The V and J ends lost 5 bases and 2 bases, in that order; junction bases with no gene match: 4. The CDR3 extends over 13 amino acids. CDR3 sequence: CAWDGQGNTEAFF. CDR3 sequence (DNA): TGTGCCTGGGATGGACAGGGAAACACTGAAGCTTTCTTT.

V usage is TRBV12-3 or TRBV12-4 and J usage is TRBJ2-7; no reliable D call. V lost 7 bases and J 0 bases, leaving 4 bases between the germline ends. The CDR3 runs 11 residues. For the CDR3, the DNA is TGTGCCAGCACCTCCTCCTACGAGCAGTACTTC. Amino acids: CASTSSYEQYF.

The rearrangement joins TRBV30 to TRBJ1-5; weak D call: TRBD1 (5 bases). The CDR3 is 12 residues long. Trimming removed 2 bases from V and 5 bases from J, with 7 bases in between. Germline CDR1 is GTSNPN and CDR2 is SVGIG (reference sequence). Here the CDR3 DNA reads TGTGCCTGGAGTCAAGGGGATCAGCCCCAGCATTTT. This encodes CAWSQGDQPQHF.

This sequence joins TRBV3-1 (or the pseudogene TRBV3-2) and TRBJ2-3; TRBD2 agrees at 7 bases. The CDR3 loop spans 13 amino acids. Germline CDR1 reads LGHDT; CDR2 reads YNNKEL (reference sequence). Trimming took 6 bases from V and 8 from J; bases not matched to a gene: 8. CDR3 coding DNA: TGTGCCAGCAGACGGGGCGGGGGATTTACGCAGTATTTT. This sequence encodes CASRRGGGFTQYF.

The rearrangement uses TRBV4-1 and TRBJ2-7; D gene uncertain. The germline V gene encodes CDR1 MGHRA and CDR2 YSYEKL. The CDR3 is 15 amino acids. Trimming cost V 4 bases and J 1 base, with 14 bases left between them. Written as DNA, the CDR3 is TGCGCCAGCAGCCCTCCAAGCGAAAGATCCTACGAGCAGTACTTC. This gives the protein CASSPPSERSYEQYF.

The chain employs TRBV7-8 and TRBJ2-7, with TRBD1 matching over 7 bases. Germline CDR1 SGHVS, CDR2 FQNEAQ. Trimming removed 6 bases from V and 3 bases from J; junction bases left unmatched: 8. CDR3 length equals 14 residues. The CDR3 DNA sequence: TGTGCCAGCAGAGGACCGGGACAGCGCTACGAGCAGTACTTC. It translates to CASRGPGQRYEQYF.

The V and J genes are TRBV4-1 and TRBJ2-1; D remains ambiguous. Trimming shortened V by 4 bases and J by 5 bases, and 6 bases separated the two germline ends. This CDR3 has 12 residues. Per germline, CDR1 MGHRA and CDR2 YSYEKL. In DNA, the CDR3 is TGCGCCAGCAGCCCCCAGGACAATGAGCAGTTCTTC. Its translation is CASSPQDNEQFF.

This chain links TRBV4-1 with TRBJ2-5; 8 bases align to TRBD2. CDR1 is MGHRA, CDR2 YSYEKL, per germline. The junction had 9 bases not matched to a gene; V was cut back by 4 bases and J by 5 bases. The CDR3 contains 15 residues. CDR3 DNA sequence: TGCGCCAGCAGCCGTCCCGCGGGGGGCCACGAGACCCAGTACTTC. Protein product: CASSRPAGGHETQYF.

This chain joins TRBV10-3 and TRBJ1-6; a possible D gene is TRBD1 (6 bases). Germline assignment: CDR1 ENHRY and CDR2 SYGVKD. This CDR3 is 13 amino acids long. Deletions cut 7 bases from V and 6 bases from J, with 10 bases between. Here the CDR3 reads CAITTGFNSPLHF. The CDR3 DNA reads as TGTGCCATCACTACAGGGTTTAATTCACCCCTCCACTTT.

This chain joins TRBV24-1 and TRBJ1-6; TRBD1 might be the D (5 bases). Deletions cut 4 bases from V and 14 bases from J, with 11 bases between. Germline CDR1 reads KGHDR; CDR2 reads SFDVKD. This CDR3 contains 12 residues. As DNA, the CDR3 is TGTGCCACCAGTGAGCAAGGGGTAACCCTCCACTTT. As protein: CATSEQGVTLHF.

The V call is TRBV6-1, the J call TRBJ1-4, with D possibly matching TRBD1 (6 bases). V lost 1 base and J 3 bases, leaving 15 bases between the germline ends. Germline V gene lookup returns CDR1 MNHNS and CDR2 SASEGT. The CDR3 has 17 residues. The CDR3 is CASSEGWGGASNEKLFF. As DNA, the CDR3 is TGTGCCAGCAGTGAAGGGTGGGGGGGCGCGTCTAATGAAAAACTGTTTTTT.

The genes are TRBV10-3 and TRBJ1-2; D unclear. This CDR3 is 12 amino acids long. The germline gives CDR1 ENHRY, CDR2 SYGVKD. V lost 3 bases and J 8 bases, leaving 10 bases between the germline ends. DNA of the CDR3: TGTGCCATCAGTGAAACCTGGAGGGGCTACACCTTC. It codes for CAISETWRGYTF.

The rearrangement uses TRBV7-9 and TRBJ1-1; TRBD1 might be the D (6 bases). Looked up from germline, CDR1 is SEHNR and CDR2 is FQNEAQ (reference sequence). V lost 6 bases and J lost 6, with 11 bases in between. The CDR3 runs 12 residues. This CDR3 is CASSPTGSEAFF. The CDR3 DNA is TGTGCCAGCAGTCCTACAGGGTCTGAAGCTTTCTTT.